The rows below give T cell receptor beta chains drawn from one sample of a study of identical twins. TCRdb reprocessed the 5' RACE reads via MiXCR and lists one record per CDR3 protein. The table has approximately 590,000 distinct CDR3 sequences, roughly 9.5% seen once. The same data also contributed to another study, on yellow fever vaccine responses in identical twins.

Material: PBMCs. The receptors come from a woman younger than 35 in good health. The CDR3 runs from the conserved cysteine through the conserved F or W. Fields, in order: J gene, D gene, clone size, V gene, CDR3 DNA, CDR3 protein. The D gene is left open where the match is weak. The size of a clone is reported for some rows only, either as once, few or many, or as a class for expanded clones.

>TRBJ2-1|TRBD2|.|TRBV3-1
TGTGCCTGCTGTCGGCGAGCGGGAGCCGTTCGCTACAATGAGCAGTTCTTC
CACCRRAGAVRYNEQFF
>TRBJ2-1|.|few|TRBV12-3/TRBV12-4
TGTGCCAGCAGCAGGGACTCAAGGGACTACAATGAGCAGTTCTTC
CASSRDSRDYNEQFF
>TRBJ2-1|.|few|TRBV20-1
TGCAGTGCTAGGGAGAGGGGGACCTACAATGAGCAGTTCTTC
CSARERGTYNEQFF
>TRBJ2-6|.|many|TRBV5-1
TGCGCCAGCAGCTTGGTAGGTAGGGGCTCTGGGGCCAACGTCCTGACTTTC
CASSLVGRGSGANVLTF
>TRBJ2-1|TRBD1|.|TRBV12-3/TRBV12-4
TGTGCCAGCAAGGCCGGGACAGGGGGCATTGAGCAGTTCTTC
CASKAGTGGIEQFF
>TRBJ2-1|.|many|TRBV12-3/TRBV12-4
TGTGCCAGCAGTTTCTACCCCCCGCAGGATGAGCAGTTCTTC
CASSFYPPQDEQFF
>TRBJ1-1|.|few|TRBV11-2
TGTGCCAGCAGCTTAGAGGGGCGGAGTCTGAACACTGAAGCTTTCTTT
CASSLEGRSLNTEAFF
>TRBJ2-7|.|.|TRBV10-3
TGTGCCATCAGTGTACAATCCTACGAGCAGTACTTC
CAISVQSYEQYF
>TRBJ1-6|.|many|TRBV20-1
TGCAGTGCTAAATCGGGGGGGGTGGAGAATTCACCCCTCCACTTT
CSAKSGGVENSPLHF
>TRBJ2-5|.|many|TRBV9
TGTGCCAGCAGCCCCAGTCGCTTAGAGACCCAGTACTTC
CASSPSRLETQYF
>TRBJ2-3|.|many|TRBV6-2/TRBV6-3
TGTGCCAGCAGTTACTCGAGGCAGGCGAAGGCAGATACGCAGTATTTT
CASSYSRQAKADTQYF
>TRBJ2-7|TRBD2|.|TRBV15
TGTGCCACCAGTCCTATAGCGGGAGGGCCGGGCGAGCAGTACTTC
CATSPIAGGPGEQYF
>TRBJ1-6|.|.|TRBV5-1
TGCGCCAGCAGCTCGGGGAATCTACCCCTCCACTTT
CASSSGNLPLHF
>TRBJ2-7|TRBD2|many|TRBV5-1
TGTGCCAGCAGCCCCGGACTAGCGGGAGTCTACGAGCAGTACTTC
CASSPGLAGVYEQYF
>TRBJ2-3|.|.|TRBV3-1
TGTGCCAGCAGCCTAATCATTGGAGAAAGGGCAGATACGCAGTATTTT
CASSLIIGERADTQYF
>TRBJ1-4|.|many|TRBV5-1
TGCGCCAGCAGCACAAGCGGGGGGCGGGATGAAAAACTGTTTTTT
CASSTSGGRDEKLFF
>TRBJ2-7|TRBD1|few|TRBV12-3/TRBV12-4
TGTGCCAGCCAAAAGGACAGGGGAAACGAGCAGTACTTC
CASQKDRGNEQYF
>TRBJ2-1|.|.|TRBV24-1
TGTGCCACCAGTGATTCCCGCCGGCGCAACGAGCAGTTCTTC
CATSDSRRRNEQFF
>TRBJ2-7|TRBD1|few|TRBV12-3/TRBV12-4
TGTGCCAGCAGTCTTTCCAGGGGGTCAAACGAGCAGTACTTC
CASSLSRGSNEQYF
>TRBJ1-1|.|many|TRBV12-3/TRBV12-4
TGTGCCAGCAGTTTCACAGGGAGAGTCACTGAAGCTTTCTTT
CASSFTGRVTEAFF
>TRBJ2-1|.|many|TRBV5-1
TGCGCCAGCAGCATGGAATATACCGGGACAACCTATTATGAGGATGAGCAGTTCTTC
CASSMEYTGTTYYEDEQFF
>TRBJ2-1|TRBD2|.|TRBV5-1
TGCGCCAGCGATGAGCGGGGGCTCGGCAACAATGAGCAGTTCTTC
CASDERGLGNNEQFF
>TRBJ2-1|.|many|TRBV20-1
TGCAGTGCTAGTCTGACAGCAAATGAGCAGTTCTTC
CSASLTANEQFF
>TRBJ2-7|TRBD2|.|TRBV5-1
TGCGCCAGCAGCTCAGCGGGAGGGCCAAACGAGCAGTACTTC
CASSSAGGPNEQYF
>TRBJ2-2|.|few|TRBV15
TGTGCCACCAGCAGAGAGGTGGGAAGGGGGTCCGGGGAGCTGTTTTTT
CATSREVGRGSGELFF
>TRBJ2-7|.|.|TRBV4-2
TGTGCCAGCAGCCAAGATCCTATTCAGGAGTCCTACGAGCAGCACTTC
CASSQDPIQESYEQHF
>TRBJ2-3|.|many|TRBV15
TGTGCCACCAAGAGAACCGGATACACAGATACGCAGTATTTT
CATKRTGYTDTQYF
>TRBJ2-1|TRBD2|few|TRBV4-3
TGCGCCAGCAGCCAAGGACTAGCGGGAGTCGAGCAGTTCTTC
CASSQGLAGVEQFF